This entry lists 12 T cell receptor beta chains sequenced from one sample in a study of blood T cell repertoires in COVID-19. Libraries were prepared by immunoSEQ multiplex PCR; TCRdb keeps only in-frame clonotypes and omits some of them. The data contain roughly 200,000 clones, roughly 76% of them singletons. The specimen was peripheral blood. These receptors originate from a woman aged 45-65 years with active or convalescent COVID-19.

This chain connects TRBV28 to TRBJ1-1; TRBD1 matches 9 bases. Unmatched junction bases numbered 7, after V lost 5 bases and J lost 6 bases. The CDR3 is 14 residues long. Germline V gene data show CDR1 as MDHEN and CDR2 as SYDVKM. The CDR3 loop reads CASSTNRGRAEAFF. The CDR3 nucleotides read TGTGCCAGCAGTACGAACAGGGGGCGGGCTGAAGCTTTCTTT.

The chain uses TRBV27 and TRBJ1-1; TRBD1 matches 9 bases. The germline gives CDR1 MNHEY, CDR2 SMNVEV (reference sequence). V lost 3 bases, J lost 7 bases, and 9 bases stayed unmatched. CDR3 length equals 15 residues. The CDR3 DNA sequence: TGTGCCAGCAGTTTCCAACCCGGGACAGGGATTGAAGCTTTCTTT. This translates into CASSFQPGTGIEAFF.

This clone was picked up one time. This chain links TRBV6-2 or TRBV6-3 with TRBJ2-1; 11 nucleotides agree with TRBD2. CDR1 and CDR2 (germline): MNHEY, SVGEGT. V lost 2 bases to trimming and J lost 6 bases; unmatched junction nucleotides: 9. The CDR3 is made up of 17 amino acids. The CDR3 nucleotides read TGTGCCAGCAGTTACGTGTTATTGCTAGCGGGAGGCAATGAGCAGTTCTTC. Translating gives CASSYVLLLAGGNEQFF.

The gene calls are TRBV6-5 and TRBJ1-2; 7 bases are a match to TRBD1. V lost 6 bases and J lost 2; bases outside the gene matches: 6. The CDR3 is 14 residues long. Germline-derived CDR1 and CDR2 are MNHEY and SVGAGI. The CDR3 DNA reads TGTGCCAGCAGCGAGGACAGGAGGAACTATGGCTACACCTTC. Encoded protein: CASSEDRRNYGYTF.

Many counts were recorded for this clone. Written as DNA, the CDR3 is TGCGCCAGCAGCCAAGATACCAGGGCTAGGATCCACGAGCAGTACTTC. This codes for CASSQDTRARIHEQYF. The gene calls are TRBV4-3 and TRBJ2-7, with D possibly being TRBD1 (5 bases). This CDR3 is built from 16 residues. Germline V gene sequence: CDR1 LGHNA, CDR2 YSLEER. V lost 0 bases, J lost 5 bases, and 17 bases lay in between.

The chain has TRBV6-5 and TRBJ2-7; 9 positions match TRBD1. The CDR3 runs 14 residues. Germline V gene sequence: CDR1 MNHEY, CDR2 SVGAGI. V trimming: 6 bases; J trimming: 7 bases; junction bases outside the gene matches: 10. CDR3 residues: CASRAPGQGKEQYF. The CDR3 DNA is TGTGCCAGCAGGGCACCGGGACAGGGTAAGGAGCAGTACTTC.

The chain uses TRBV5-1 and TRBJ2-5; 11 nucleotides match TRBD2. V was clipped by 4 bases and J by 3 bases; unmatched bases: 5. The CDR3 runs to 15 residues. Per germline, CDR1 SGHRS and CDR2 YFSETQ. The CDR3 nucleotides read TGCGCCAGCAGCCGATTGGGACTAGCGGAAGAGACCCAGTACTTC. Its translation: CASSRLGLAEETQYF.

The CDR3 here is CAWTPGLSTDTQYF. In DNA form, the CDR3 reads TGTGCCTGGACCCCGGGACTGAGCACAGATACGCAGTATTTT. The rearrangement uses TRBV30 and TRBJ2-3, with a tentative D call TRBD2 (6 bases). This CDR3 has 14 amino acids. Germline values: CDR1 GTSNPN, CDR2 SVGIG (reference sequence). V shed 4 bases and J shed 0 bases, with 11 bases lying between them.

The CDR3: CASSESRSGANVLTF. The CDR3, as DNA: TGTGCCAGCAGTGAAAGCAGGTCTGGGGCCAACGTCCTGACTTTC. The chain employs TRBV6-1 and TRBJ2-6, with unresolved D. The CDR3 consists of 15 residues. The V and J ends lost 2 bases and 1 base respectively, with 6 bases between them. Germline values: CDR1 MNHNS, CDR2 SASEGT.

The chain is built from TRBV2 and TRBJ2-4; D remains ambiguous. The V gene lost 4 bases and the J gene lost 3 bases, with 10 bases spanning the gap. CDR3 length: 14 residues. CDR1 is SNHLY and CDR2 is FYNNEI in the germline V gene. The CDR3, as DNA: TGTGCCAGCAGTGTTGAAGCAGGCAAAAACATTCAGTACTTC. Translating it yields CASSVEAGKNIQYF.

The V call is TRBV7-2, the J call TRBJ1-6, with D possibly matching TRBD1 (6 bases). Trimming stripped 4 bases from V and 13 bases from J, with 14 bases between. The germline V gene has CDR1 SGHTA and CDR2 FQGNSA. The CDR3 extends over 13 amino acids. The CDR3 sequence: CASSSTGLDPLHF. In DNA, the CDR3 is TGTGCCAGCAGCTCGACAGGACTCGATCCCCTCCACTTT.

The chain uses TRBV6-2 or TRBV6-3 and TRBJ1-6; D unresolved. Trimming took off 4 bases at V and 4 bases at J, with 11 bases between the two ends. The germline V gene encodes CDR1 MNHEY and CDR2 SVGEGT. The CDR3 is 15 amino acids. CDR3 in amino acids: CASSSHDNYNSPLHF. CDR3 in DNA: TGTGCCAGCAGTTCTCACGACAATTATAATTCACCCCTCCACTTT.